The subject of this entry is one T cell receptor (beta chain). Original processing methods: Reference gene primers were amplified, and this amplification served to estimate nucleated cell counts. TCRdb's copy holds only in-frame clones and misses some; the assay was immunoSEQ multiplex PCR. V and J calls and clone size come straight from that table; D and trimming were deduced from the DNA. This table holds 150,000 to 200,000 clones, over 80% found once. The source of the sample is a study of blood T cell repertoires in COVID-19. The study recruited people aged roughly 18 to 95 years across 24 US areas. Participants' reported clinical history set cohort assignment. Each recovered donor of Cohort 3 presented with two negative PCRs, clearance, or symptom resolution. Sequenced sample: PBMCs or T cells enriched from blood (not recorded which). The clonotype comes from a woman between 50 and 59 years old who had recovered from COVID-19.

The CDR3 coding sequence is TGTGCCAGCAGTTGGACAGGGCAGAACACTGAAGCTTTCTTT. Amino acid sequence: CASSWTGQNTEAFF. V is TRBV2 and J is TRBJ1-1, with TRBD1 identical over 8 bases. The trim removed 5 bases at V and 1 base at J, leaving 3 bases unmatched. CDR1 and CDR2 (germline): SNHLY, FYNNEI. This CDR3 spans 14 amino acids. The variable domain in full, completed from reference TRBV2 and TRBJ1-1, reads EPEVTQTPSHQVTQMGQEVILRCVPISNHLYFYWYRQILGQKVEFLVSFYNNEISEKSEIFDDQFSVERPDGSNFTLKIRSTKLEDSAMYFCASSWTGQNTEAFFGQGTRLTVV.